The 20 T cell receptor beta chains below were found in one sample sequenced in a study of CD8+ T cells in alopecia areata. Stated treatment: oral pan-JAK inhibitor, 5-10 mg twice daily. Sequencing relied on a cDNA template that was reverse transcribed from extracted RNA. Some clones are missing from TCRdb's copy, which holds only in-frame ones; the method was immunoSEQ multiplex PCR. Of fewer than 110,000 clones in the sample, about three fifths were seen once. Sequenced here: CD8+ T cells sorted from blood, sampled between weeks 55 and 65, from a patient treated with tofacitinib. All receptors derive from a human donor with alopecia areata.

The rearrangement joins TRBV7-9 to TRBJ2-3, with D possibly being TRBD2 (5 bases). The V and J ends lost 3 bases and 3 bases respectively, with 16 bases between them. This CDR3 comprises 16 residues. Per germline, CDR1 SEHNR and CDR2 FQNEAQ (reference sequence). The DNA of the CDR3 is TGTGCCAGCAGCTTTCGGGGTCGGATAAGGACAGATACGCAGTATTTT. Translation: CASSFRGRIRTDTQYF.

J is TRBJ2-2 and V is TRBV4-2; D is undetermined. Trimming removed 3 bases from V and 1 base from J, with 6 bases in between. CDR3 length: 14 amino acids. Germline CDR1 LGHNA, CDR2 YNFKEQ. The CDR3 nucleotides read TGTGCCAGCAGCCACGACAAGAACACCGGGGAGCTGTTTTTT. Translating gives CASSHDKNTGELFF.

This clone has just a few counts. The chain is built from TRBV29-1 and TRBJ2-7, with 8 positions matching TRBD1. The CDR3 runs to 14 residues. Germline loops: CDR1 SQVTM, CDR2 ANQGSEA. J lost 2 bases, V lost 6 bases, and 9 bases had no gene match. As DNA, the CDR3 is TGCAGCGTCGGCATTAGGGACAGGCCCTACGAGCAGTACTTC. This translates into CSVGIRDRPYEQYF.

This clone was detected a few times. CDR3: CASSPGTEGYEQYF. DNA for the CDR3: TGTGCCAGCAGTCCCGGGACAGAAGGCTACGAGCAGTACTTC. The rearrangement uses TRBV28 and TRBJ2-7, with TRBD1 identical over 7 bases. The V segment lost 5 bases and the J segment 3 bases; nucleotides outside the gene matches: 7. The CDR3 runs 14 residues. Germline V CDR1 and CDR2: MDHEN, SYDVKM.

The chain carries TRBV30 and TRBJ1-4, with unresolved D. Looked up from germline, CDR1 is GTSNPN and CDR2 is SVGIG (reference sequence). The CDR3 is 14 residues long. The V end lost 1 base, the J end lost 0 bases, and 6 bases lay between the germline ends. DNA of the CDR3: TGTGCCTGGAGTGCAGAAGCAACTAATGAAAAACTGTTTTTT. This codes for CAWSAEATNEKLFF.

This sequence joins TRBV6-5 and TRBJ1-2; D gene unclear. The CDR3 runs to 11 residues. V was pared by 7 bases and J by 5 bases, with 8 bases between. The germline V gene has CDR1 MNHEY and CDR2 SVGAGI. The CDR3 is CASKGNYGYTF. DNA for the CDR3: TGTGCCAGCAAAGGGAATTATGGCTACACCTTC.

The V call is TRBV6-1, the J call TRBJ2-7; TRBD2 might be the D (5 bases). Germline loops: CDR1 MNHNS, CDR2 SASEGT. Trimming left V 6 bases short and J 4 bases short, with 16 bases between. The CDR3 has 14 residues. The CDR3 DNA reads TGTGCCAGCAGGTACCGGGGTCAAGGTTACGAGCAGTACTTC. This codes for CASRYRGQGYEQYF.

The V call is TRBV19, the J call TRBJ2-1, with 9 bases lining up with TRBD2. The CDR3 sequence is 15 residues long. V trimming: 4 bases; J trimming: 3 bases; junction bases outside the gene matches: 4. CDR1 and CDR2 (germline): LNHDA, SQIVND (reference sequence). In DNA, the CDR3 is TGTGCCAGTAGTAATAGCGGGGGCTTCTACAATGAGCAGTTCTTC. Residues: CASSNSGGFYNEQFF.

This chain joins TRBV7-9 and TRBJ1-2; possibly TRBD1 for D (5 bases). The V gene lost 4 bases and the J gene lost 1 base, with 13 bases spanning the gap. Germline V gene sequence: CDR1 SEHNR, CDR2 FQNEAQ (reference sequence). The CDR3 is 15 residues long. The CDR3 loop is CASSSQPQGNYGYTF. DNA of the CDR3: TGTGCCAGCAGCTCCCAGCCCCAGGGTAACTATGGCTACACCTTC.

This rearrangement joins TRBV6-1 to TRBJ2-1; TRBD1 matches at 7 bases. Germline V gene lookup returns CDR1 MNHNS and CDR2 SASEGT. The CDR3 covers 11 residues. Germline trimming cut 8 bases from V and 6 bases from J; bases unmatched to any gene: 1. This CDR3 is CASHRGNEQFF. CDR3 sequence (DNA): TGTGCCAGCCACAGGGGCAATGAGCAGTTCTTC.

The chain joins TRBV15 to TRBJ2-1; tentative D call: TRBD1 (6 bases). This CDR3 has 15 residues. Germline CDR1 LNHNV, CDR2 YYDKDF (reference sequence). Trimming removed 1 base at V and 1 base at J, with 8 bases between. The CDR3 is CATSRAQGSYNEQFF. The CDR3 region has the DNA TGTGCCACCAGCAGAGCACAGGGATCCTACAATGAGCAGTTCTTC.

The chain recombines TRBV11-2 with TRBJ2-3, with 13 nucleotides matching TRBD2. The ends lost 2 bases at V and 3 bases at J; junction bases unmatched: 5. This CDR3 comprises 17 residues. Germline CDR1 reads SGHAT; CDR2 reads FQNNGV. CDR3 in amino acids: CASSLITSGGVTDTQYF. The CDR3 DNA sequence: TGTGCCAGCAGCTTAATAACTAGCGGGGGGGTTACAGATACGCAGTATTTT.

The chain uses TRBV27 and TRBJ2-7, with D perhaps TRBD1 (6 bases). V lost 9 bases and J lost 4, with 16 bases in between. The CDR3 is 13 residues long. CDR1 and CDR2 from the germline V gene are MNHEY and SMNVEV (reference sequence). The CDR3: CASFGQLGYEQYF. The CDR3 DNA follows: TGTGCCAGTTTCGGACAGTTGGGGTACGAGCAGTACTTC.

Written as DNA, the CDR3 is TGTGCCAGCAGCGCGCGGGACAGGGCCAATGAGCAGTTCTTC. It codes for CASSARDRANEQFF. The J gene is TRBJ2-1, the V gene TRBV9, with 9 bases matching TRBD1. V was clipped by 3 bases and J by 6 bases; unmatched bases: 4. The germline gives CDR1 SGDLS, CDR2 YYNGEE. This CDR3 is 14 amino acids long.

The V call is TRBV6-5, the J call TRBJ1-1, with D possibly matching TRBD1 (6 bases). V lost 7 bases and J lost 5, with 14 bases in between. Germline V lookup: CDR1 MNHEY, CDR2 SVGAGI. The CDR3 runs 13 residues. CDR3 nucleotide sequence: TGTGCCAGCACGGGGGGCGAATCTACTGAAGCTTTCTTT. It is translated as CASTGGESTEAFF.

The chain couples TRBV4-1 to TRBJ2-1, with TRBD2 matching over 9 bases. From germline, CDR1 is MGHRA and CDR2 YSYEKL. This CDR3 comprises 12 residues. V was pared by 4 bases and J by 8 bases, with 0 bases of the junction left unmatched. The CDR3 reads CASSLAGDEQFF. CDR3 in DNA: TGCGCCAGCAGCCTAGCGGGGGATGAGCAGTTCTTC.

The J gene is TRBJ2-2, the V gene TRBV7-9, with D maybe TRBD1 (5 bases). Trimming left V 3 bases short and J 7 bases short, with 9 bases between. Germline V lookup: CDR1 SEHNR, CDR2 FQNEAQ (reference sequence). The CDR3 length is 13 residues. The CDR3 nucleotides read TGTGCCAGCAGCTTCGGTAGGGGCGGGGAGCTGTTTTTT. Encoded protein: CASSFGRGGELFF. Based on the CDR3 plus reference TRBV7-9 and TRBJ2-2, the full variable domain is DTGVSQNPRHKITKRGQNVTFRCDPISEHNRLYWYRQTLGQGPEFLTYFQNEAQLEKSRLLSDRFSAERPKGSFSTLEIQRTEQGDSAMYLCASSFGRGGELFFGEGSRLTVL.

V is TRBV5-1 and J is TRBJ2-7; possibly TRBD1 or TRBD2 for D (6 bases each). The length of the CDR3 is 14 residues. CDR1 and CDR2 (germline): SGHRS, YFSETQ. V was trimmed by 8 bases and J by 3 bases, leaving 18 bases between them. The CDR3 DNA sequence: TGCGCCAGTTCCGGGGGCCAGCGCCTCTACGAGCAGTACTTC. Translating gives CASSGGQRLYEQYF.

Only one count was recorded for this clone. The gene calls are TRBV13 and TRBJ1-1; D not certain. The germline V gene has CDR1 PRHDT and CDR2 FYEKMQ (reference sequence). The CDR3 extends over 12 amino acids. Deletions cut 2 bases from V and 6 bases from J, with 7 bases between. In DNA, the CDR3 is TGTGCCAGCAGCTTATCTGGGTCTGAAGCTTTCTTT. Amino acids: CASSLSGSEAFF.

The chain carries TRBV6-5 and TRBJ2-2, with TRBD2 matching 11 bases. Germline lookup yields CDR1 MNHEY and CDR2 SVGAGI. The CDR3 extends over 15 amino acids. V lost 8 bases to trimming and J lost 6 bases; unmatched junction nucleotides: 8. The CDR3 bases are TGTGCCAGCCGACTAGCGGGGAAGTGGCCCGGGGAGCTGTTTTTT. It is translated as CASRLAGKWPGELFF.